This T cell receptor (beta chain) was captured by sequencing in a study of blood T cell repertoires in COVID-19. For the study at large: T cells, B-cell-depleted T cells, or PBMCs provided the cDNA or gDNA that served as material.

Generated by immunoSEQ multiplex PCR, the TCRdb table keeps only in-frame clones and is missing some. Of a few hundred thousand clones in the sample, 90% were seen once. The receptor was derived from a woman aged 25-40 years with COVID-19, enrolled during active disease. The source material was peripheral blood.

CDR3 residues: CASARGGGYTF. The CDR3 DNA is TGTGCCAGCGCAAGGGGGGGCGGCTACACCTTC. The rearrangement links TRBV28 to TRBJ1-2, with D perhaps matching TRBD1 (6 bases). The CDR3 is 11 residues long. V lost 8 bases and J 8 bases, leaving 12 bases between the germline ends. Germline V lookup: CDR1 MDHEN, CDR2 SYDVKM.